The 30 T cell receptor beta chains below all came from one sample that was sequenced in a study of blood T cell repertoires in COVID-19 (dated by TCRdb to the early 2020s). Libraries were prepared through the immunoSEQ multiplex PCR assay. TCRdb provides this immuneACCESS table in a form limited to in-frame rearrangements. Some clones are lacking; in checked studies, under half of them reflect an unresolved V gene, and why the rest are absent is not known. Recorded for this sample are some 270,000 clones; approximately 86% of them occurred a single time. Approximately 9% of the sample lies in the top ten. Source material: peripheral blood. These receptor sequences come from a man in his forties or fifties with active or convalescent COVID-19.

This sequence joins TRBV30 and TRBJ1-1, with 9 bases fitting TRBD1. The CDR3 has 13 amino acids. Unmatched junction bases numbered 3, after V lost 1 base and J lost 6 bases. Germline V CDR1 and CDR2: GTSNPN, SVGIG (reference sequence). CDR3 protein: CAWSGQGGAEAFF. DNA of the CDR3: TGTGCCTGGAGTGGACAGGGGGGGGCTGAAGCTTTCTTT.

This chain connects TRBV28 to TRBJ1-4, with D possibly TRBD1 on 6 matching bases. V was pared by 7 bases and J by 7 bases, with 16 bases between. Per the germline V gene, CDR1 is MDHEN and CDR2 is SYDVKM. The CDR3 contains 14 residues. CDR3 DNA: TGTGCCAGCATCGGAGGGGGAGGGGTTGAAAAACTGTTTTTT. This sequence encodes CASIGGGGVEKLFF.

The count of this clone is one. This rearrangement joins TRBV10-3 to TRBJ1-2, with 9 nucleotides matching TRBD1. The CDR3 consists of 17 residues. Germline-derived CDR1 and CDR2 are ENHRY and SYGVKD. J lost 2 bases, V lost 2 bases, and 9 bases had no gene match. CDR3 DNA: TGTGCCATCAGTGAGGATCCGGGACAGGGCTGGAACTATGGCTACACCTTC. It codes for CAISEDPGQGWNYGYTF.

This chain connects TRBV3-1 (or the pseudogene TRBV3-2) to TRBJ1-5; 8 bases map to TRBD1. The CDR3 length is 15 residues. V lost 0 bases, J lost 7 bases, and 5 bases stayed unmatched. The germline CDR1 and CDR2 sequences are LGHDT and YNNKEL (reference sequence). As DNA, the CDR3 is TGTGCCAGCAGCCAAGAGGGGACAGGTGGCCAGCCCCAGCATTTT. Encoded protein: CASSQEGTGGQPQHF.

The chain recombines TRBV18 with TRBJ2-7; 7 bases are a match to TRBD1. With V trimmed by 3 bases and J by 0 bases, 5 bases remained unmatched. The CDR3 runs to 15 residues. From germline, CDR1 is KGHSH and CDR2 LQKENI. The CDR3 coding sequence is TGTGCCAGCTCACCCGGACAGGCCCTCTCCTACGAGCAGTACTTC. Residues: CASSPGQALSYEQYF.

The chain combines TRBV5-1 with TRBJ2-1, with TRBD1 matching over 8 bases. Per the germline V gene, CDR1 is SGHRS and CDR2 is YFSETQ. J was trimmed by 4 bases and V by 9 bases; bases with no gene match: 12. The CDR3 consists of 15 residues. The CDR3 reads CATSPRDRPYNEQFF. For the CDR3, the DNA is TGCGCCACCTCCCCCCGGGACAGGCCGTACAATGAGCAGTTCTTC.

The gene calls are TRBV19 and TRBJ1-5; tentative D call: TRBD1 (6 bases). Deletions cut 1 base from V and 7 bases from J, with 14 bases between. The CDR3 spans 15 residues. Per germline, CDR1 LNHDA and CDR2 SQIVND (reference sequence). CDR3 sequence (DNA): TGTGCCAGTAGTATAGCCCAGGGGCAAGGGCAGCCCCAGCATTTT. It is translated as CASSIAQGQGQPQHF.

The chain carries TRBV5-4 and TRBJ1-4; D possibly corresponds to TRBD1 (5 bases). V shed 0 bases and J shed 11 bases, with 8 bases lying between them. The V gene's germline CDR1 is SGHNT and CDR2 YYREEE (reference sequence). There are 12 residues in the CDR3. The CDR3 nucleotides read TGTGCCAGCAGCTTGGAACAGGATAAACTGTTTTTT. This encodes CASSLEQDKLFF. Full variable domain (remainder filled in from reference TRBV5-4 and TRBJ1-4): ETGVTQSPTHLIKTRGQQVTLRCSSQSGHNTVSWYQQALGQGPQFIFQYYREEENGRGNFPPRFSGLQFPNYSSELNVNALELDDSALYLCASSLEQDKLFFGSGTQLSVL.

The chain carries TRBV6-5 and TRBJ2-7, with 10 bases aligning to TRBD1. Germline loops: CDR1 MNHEY, CDR2 SVGAGI. CDR3 length: 14 residues. Germline trimming cut 7 bases from V and 1 base from J; bases unmatched to any gene: 4. As DNA, the CDR3 is TGTGCCAGCACCAGGGACAGGGGATCCTACGAGCAGTACTTC. Translated: CASTRDRGSYEQYF.

The gene calls are TRBV28 and TRBJ2-3; D possibly corresponds to TRBD1 (6 bases). The CDR3 runs to 15 residues. CDR1 and CDR2 from the germline V gene are MDHEN and SYDVKM. Trimming removed 6 bases at V and 2 bases at J, with 15 bases between. CDR3 loop: CASSPSWGPTDTQYF. CDR3 coding DNA: TGTGCCAGCAGCCCGTCCTGGGGGCCCACAGATACGCAGTATTTT.

The genes are TRBV19 and TRBJ2-3; D unclear. Looked up from germline, CDR1 is LNHDA and CDR2 is SQIVND (reference sequence). This CDR3 contains 14 residues. V was cut by 1 base and J by 2 bases, with 7 bases left in between. In DNA form, the CDR3 reads TGTGCCAGTAGTATAGCCTACTACACAGATACGCAGTATTTT. This translates into CASSIAYYTDTQYF.

The rearrangement links TRBV11-2 to TRBJ2-3; D is possibly TRBD1 (6 bases). Germline loops: CDR1 SGHAT, CDR2 FQNNGV. This CDR3 region has 14 residues. V shed 5 bases and J shed 0 bases, with 9 bases lying between them. The CDR3 DNA follows: TGTGCCAGCAGCCCCACAGGGAGCACAGATACGCAGTATTTT. Amino acids: CASSPTGSTDTQYF.

The chain joins TRBV11-2 to TRBJ2-1, with TRBD2 matching 8 bases. Trimming took 1 base from V and 3 from J; bases not matched to a gene: 2. The CDR3 consists of 15 residues. Germline values: CDR1 SGHAT, CDR2 FQNNGV. CDR3 in amino acids: CASSLAGGDYNEQFF. As DNA, the CDR3 is TGTGCCAGCAGCTTAGCGGGAGGGGACTACAATGAGCAGTTCTTC.

The V gene is TRBV15, the J gene TRBJ1-3, with no clear D. V gave up 0 bases and J gave up 4 bases, with 7 bases separating them. The CDR3 is 14 residues long. Germline V gives CDR1 LNHNV, CDR2 YYDKDF (reference sequence). CDR3 coding DNA: TGTGCCACCAGCAGAGATTTTTCAGGAAACACCATATATTTT. It encodes CATSRDFSGNTIYF.

This chain uses TRBV5-1 with TRBJ2-2; 9 bases agree with TRBD2. The J segment lost 7 bases and the V segment lost 1 base, leaving 5 bases of the junction unmatched. Germline V CDR1 and CDR2: SGHRS, YFSETQ. CDR3 length: 15 residues. CDR3 amino acids: CASSLRASGNGELFF. CDR3 sequence (DNA): TGCGCCAGCAGCTTGAGGGCTAGCGGGAACGGGGAGCTGTTTTTT.

This clone was seen a single time. The rearrangement uses TRBV4-1 and TRBJ2-2, with 9 bases lining up with TRBD1. J was trimmed by 4 bases and V by 0 bases; bases with no gene match: 6. This CDR3 is built from 17 residues. CDR1 and CDR2 (germline): MGHRA, YSYEKL. The chain's CDR3 is CASSQDPGQGLTGELFF. CDR3 nucleotides: TGCGCCAGCAGCCAAGATCCGGGACAGGGACTCACCGGGGAGCTGTTTTTT.

In this sample, this clone turned up once. This chain joins TRBV30 and TRBJ2-7; possible D gene TRBD1, 5 bases. The CDR3 extends over 13 amino acids. Germline assignment: CDR1 GTSNPN and CDR2 SVGIG (reference sequence). V dropped 2 bases and J dropped 3 bases, with 11 bases sitting between them. As DNA, the CDR3 is TGTGCCTGGAGTATGGGGCACAGCTACGAGCAGTACTTC. It encodes CAWSMGHSYEQYF.

V and J are TRBV5-1 and TRBJ2-3; TRBD2 aligns across 7 bases. V dropped 9 bases and J dropped 0; count of bases not matched to a gene: 7. This CDR3 has 14 amino acids. Germline CDR1 is SGHRS and CDR2 is YFSETQ. Here the CDR3 DNA reads TGCGCCACCTCGGGGGGAGCTAGCACAGATACGCAGTATTTT. It codes for CATSGGASTDTQYF.

J is TRBJ1-6 and V is TRBV30; D is uncertain. There are 14 residues in the CDR3. Germline loops: CDR1 GTSNPN, CDR2 SVGIG (reference sequence). The ends were cut back, 1 base at V and 7 bases at J, with 11 bases in the middle. CDR3 residues: CAWSGSTTNSPLHF. CDR3 in DNA: TGTGCCTGGAGTGGTAGCACGACGAATTCACCCCTCCACTTT.

The chain combines TRBV30 with TRBJ1-5; D is ambiguous. Germline CDR1 and CDR2: GTSNPN and SVGIG (reference sequence). Trimming removed 0 bases from V and 4 bases from J, with 10 bases in between. The CDR3 length is 14 residues. The CDR3 spells CAWSVRGPNQPQHF. In nucleotides, the CDR3 is TGTGCCTGGAGTGTACGAGGCCCGAATCAGCCCCAGCATTTT.

The chain links TRBV5-1 to TRBJ2-7; D might be TRBD2 (5 bases). The ends were cut back, 1 base at V and 5 bases at J, with 10 bases in the middle. This CDR3 is 13 amino acids long. Germline CDR1 and CDR2: SGHRS and YFSETQ. The CDR3 region is CASSLTGDNEQYF. The DNA of the CDR3 is TGCGCCAGCAGCTTGACCGGGGATAACGAGCAGTACTTC.

The chain employs TRBV13 and TRBJ1-1; maybe TRBD1 (5 bases). Trimming pared 6 bases from V and 0 bases from J, leaving 11 bases between. The CDR3 spans 14 residues. Germline values: CDR1 PRHDT, CDR2 FYEKMQ (reference sequence). In DNA form, the CDR3 reads TGTGCCAGCAGTGATCTGGGGCTGAACACTGAAGCTTTCTTT. Its protein product is CASSDLGLNTEAFF.

The chain couples TRBV6-5 to TRBJ1-1; a weak D match, TRBD1 (5 bases). CDR1 is MNHEY and CDR2 is SVGAGI in the germline V gene. Trimming shortened V by 8 bases and J by 0 bases, and 10 bases separated the two germline ends. This CDR3 spans 13 amino acids. Here the CDR3 DNA reads TGTGCCAGCTTCAGGGCTTTGAACACTGAAGCTTTCTTT. Its protein product is CASFRALNTEAFF.

The rearrangement joins TRBV24-1 to TRBJ2-3; 8 nucleotides align to TRBD2. V lost 4 bases to trimming and J lost 6 bases; unmatched junction nucleotides: 17. CDR1 KGHDR and CDR2 SFDVKD come from the germline V gene. CDR3 length: 18 amino acids. CDR3 bases: TGTGCCACCAGTGACCCTCCGGGACTAGATACCCTGGTTGATACGCAGTATTTT. It yields the protein CATSDPPGLDTLVDTQYF.

The chain carries TRBV28 and TRBJ1-2; no clear D. V lost 2 bases and J lost 7, with 5 bases in between. The CDR3 contains 11 residues. Germline V gene data show CDR1 as MDHEN and CDR2 as SYDVKM. This chain's CDR3 is CASSLPGGYTF. The CDR3 region has the DNA TGTGCCAGCAGTTTACCGGGTGGCTACACCTTC.

The chain couples TRBV24-1 to TRBJ2-3, with D possibly matching TRBD1 (5 bases). Germline CDR1 reads KGHDR; CDR2 reads SFDVKD. CDR3 size: 14 residues. V lost 4 bases, J lost 0 bases, and 7 bases lay in between. CDR3 bases: TGTGCCACCAGTGACGCAGGGAGCACAGATACGCAGTATTTT. Its protein product is CATSDAGSTDTQYF.

This clone was counted many times. The CDR3 sequence: CASSLQDRGTDTQYF. For the CDR3, the DNA is TGTGCCAGCAGCTTACAGGACAGGGGTACAGATACGCAGTATTTT. This rearrangement joins TRBV7-2 to TRBJ2-3, with TRBD1 matching over 9 bases. This CDR3 comprises 15 residues. Trimming cost V 2 bases and J 3 bases; bases outside gene matches: 3. Germline CDR1 and CDR2: SGHTA and FQGNSA.

This sequence joins TRBV2 and TRBJ2-7, with TRBD1 matching 9 bases. The germline gives CDR1 SNHLY, CDR2 FYNNEI. The CDR3 runs to 14 residues. Germline trimming cut 6 bases from V and 4 bases from J; bases unmatched to any gene: 7. The DNA of the CDR3 is TGTGCCAGCAGCCTACAGGGGGCTAGGTACGAGCAGTACTTC. Translating gives CASSLQGARYEQYF.

V usage is TRBV7-3 and J usage is TRBJ2-5, with 8 positions matching TRBD2. The CDR3 spans 13 residues. Looked up from germline, CDR1 is SGHTA and CDR2 is FQGTGA. The J segment lost 3 bases and the V segment lost 5 bases, leaving 2 bases of the junction unmatched. Written as DNA, the CDR3 is TGTGCCAGCAGCATACTAGCGGAAGAGACCCAGTACTTC. Amino acids: CASSILAEETQYF.

This clone was seen only once. The V gene is TRBV20-1, the J gene TRBJ2-5; TRBD2 agrees at 7 bases. The germline CDR1 and CDR2 sequences are DFQATT and SNEGSKA (reference sequence). The trim removed 3 bases at V and 7 bases at J, leaving 5 bases unmatched. The CDR3 has 12 residues. The chain's CDR3 is CSASRQRGTQYF. CDR3 in DNA: TGCAGTGCTAGTCGCCAGCGGGGGACCCAGTACTTC.